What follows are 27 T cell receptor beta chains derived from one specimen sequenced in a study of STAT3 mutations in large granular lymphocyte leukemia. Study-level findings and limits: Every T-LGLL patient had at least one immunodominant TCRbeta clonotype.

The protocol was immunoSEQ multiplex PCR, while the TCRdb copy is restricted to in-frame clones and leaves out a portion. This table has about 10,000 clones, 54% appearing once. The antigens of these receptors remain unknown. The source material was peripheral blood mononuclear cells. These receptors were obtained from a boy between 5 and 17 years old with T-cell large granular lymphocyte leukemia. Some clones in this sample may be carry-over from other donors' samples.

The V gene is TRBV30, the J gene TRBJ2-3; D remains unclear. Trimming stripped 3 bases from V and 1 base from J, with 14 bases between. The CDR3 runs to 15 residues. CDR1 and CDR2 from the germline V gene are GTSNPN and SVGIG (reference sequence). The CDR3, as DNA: TGTGCCTGGAGCCAAAACCTATTAGGCACAGATACGCAGTATTTT. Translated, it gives CAWSQNLLGTDTQYF.

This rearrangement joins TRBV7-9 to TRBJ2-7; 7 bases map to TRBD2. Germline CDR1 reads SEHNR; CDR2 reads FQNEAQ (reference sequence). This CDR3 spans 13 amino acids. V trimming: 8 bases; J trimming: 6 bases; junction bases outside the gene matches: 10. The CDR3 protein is CASGTGGLGEQYF. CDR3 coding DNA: TGTGCCAGCGGGACCGGGGGGTTGGGCGAGCAGTACTTC.

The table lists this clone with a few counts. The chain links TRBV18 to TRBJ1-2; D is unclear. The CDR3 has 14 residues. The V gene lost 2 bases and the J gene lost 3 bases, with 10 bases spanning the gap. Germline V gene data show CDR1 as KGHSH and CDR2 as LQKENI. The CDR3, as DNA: TGTGCCAGCTCACCAAATTTGGGGTACTATGGCTACACCTTC. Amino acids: CASSPNLGYYGYTF.

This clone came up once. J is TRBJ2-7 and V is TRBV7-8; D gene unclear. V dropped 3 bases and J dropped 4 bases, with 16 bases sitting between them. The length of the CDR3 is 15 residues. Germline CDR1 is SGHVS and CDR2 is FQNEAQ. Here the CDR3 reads CASSFSRNRPYEQYF. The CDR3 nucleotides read TGTGCCAGCAGCTTTAGTAGGAACAGACCTTACGAGCAGTACTTC.

Here the CDR3 DNA reads TGTGCCAGCTCACCATCACACAGGGACGTCTGGCTAGCGGGGATCAAGGCGAACGAGCAGTACTTC. It is translated as CASSPSHRDVWLAGIKANEQYF. The rearrangement uses TRBV18 and TRBJ2-7, with 9 bases that match TRBD2. The germline CDR1 and CDR2 sequences are KGHSH and LQKENI. The V segment lost 2 bases and the J segment 5 bases; nucleotides outside the gene matches: 28. The CDR3 is made up of 22 amino acids.

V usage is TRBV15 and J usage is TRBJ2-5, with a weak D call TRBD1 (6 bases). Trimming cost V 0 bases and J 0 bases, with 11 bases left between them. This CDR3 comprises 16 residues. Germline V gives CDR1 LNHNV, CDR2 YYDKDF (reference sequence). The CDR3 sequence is CATSRDLWDNQETQYF. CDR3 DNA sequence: TGTGCCACCAGCAGAGATCTTTGGGACAACCAAGAGACCCAGTACTTC.

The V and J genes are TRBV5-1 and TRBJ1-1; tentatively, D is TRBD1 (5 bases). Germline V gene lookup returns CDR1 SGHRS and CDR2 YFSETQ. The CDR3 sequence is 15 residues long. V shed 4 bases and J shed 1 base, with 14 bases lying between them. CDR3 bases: TGCGCCAGCAGCACGAGGAGGGGCCAGAACACTGAAGCTTTCTTT. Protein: CASSTRRGQNTEAFF. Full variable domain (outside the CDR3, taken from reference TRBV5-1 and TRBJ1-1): KAGVTQTPRYLIKTRGQQVTLSCSPISGHRSVSWYQQTPGQGLQFLFEYFSETQRNKGNFPGRFSGRQFSNSRSEMNVSTLELGDSALYLCASSTRRGQNTEAFFGQGTRLTVV.

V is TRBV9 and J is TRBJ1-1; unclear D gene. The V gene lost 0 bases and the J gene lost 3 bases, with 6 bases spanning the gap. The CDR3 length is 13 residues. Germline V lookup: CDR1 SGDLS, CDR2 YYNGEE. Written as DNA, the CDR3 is TGTGCCAGCAGCGTAGGAGTAGACACTGAAGCTTTCTTT. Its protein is CASSVGVDTEAFF.

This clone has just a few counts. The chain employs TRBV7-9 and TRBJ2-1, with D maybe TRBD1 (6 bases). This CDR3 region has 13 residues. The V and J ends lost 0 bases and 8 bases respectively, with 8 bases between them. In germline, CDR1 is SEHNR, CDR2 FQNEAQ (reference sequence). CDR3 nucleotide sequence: TGTGCCAGCAGCTTAGCAGGGGGTGATGAGCAGTTCTTC. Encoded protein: CASSLAGGDEQFF.

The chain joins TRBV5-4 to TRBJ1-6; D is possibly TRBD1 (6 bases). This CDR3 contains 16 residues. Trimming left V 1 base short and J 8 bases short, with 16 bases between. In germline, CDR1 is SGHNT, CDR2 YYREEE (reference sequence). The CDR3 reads CASSLNRQVTDSPLHF. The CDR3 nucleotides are TGTGCCAGCAGCTTGAATAGACAGGTGACTGATTCACCCCTCCACTTT.

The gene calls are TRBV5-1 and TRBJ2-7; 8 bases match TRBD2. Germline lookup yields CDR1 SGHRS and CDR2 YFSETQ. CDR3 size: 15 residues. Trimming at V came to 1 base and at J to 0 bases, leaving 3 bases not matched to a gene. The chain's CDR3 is CASSLLAGNSYEQYF. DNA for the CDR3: TGCGCCAGCAGCTTGCTAGCGGGCAACTCCTACGAGCAGTACTTC.

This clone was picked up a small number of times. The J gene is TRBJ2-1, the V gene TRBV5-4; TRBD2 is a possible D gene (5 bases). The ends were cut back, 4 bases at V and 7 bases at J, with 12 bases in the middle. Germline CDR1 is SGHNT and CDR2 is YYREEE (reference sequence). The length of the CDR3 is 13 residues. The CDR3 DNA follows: TGTGCCAGCAGCATGGGAGTTAGGAATGAGCAGTTCTTC. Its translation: CASSMGVRNEQFF.

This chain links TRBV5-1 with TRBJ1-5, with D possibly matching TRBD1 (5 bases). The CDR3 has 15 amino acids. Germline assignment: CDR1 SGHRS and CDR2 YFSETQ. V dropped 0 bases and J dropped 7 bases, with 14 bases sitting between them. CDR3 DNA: TGCGCCAGCAGCTTGGGGACATCCCCCTGGCAGCCCCAGCATTTT. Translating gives CASSLGTSPWQPQHF.

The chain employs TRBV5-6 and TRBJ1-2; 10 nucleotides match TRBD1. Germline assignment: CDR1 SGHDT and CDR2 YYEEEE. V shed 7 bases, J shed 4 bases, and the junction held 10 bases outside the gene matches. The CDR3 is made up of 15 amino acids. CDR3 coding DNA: TGTGCCAGCTCCGAGGGGACAGGGGCGGGCTATGGCTACACCTTC. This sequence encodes CASSEGTGAGYGYTF.

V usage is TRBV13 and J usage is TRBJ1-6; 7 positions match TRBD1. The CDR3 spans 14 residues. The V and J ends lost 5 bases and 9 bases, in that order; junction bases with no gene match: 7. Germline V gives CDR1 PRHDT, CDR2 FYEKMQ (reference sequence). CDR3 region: CASSLQGHGSPLHF. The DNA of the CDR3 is TGTGCCAGCAGCCTACAGGGGCACGGTTCACCCCTCCACTTT.

CDR3 loop: CASSPTVPYGYTF. As DNA, the CDR3 is TGTGCCAGCAGCCCAACAGTACCTTATGGCTACACCTTC. The V call is TRBV14, the J call TRBJ1-2; no clear D. The CDR3 is 13 amino acids. The V end was cut by 4 bases, the J end by 5 bases, with 11 bases between. From germline, CDR1 is SGHDN and CDR2 FVKESK.

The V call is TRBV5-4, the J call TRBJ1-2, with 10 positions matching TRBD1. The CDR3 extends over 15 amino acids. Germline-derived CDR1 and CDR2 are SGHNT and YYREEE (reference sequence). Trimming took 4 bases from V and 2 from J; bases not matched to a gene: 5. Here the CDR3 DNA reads TGTGCCAGCAGCGAGGGACAGGGGCCCAACTATGGCTACACCTTC. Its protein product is CASSEGQGPNYGYTF.

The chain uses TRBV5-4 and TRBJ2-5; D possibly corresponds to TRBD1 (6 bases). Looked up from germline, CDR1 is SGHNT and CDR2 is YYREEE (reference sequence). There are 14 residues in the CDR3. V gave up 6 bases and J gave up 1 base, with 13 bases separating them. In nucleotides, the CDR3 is TGTGCCAGCAACCGAGACAGGACCCAAGAGACCCAGTACTTC. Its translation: CASNRDRTQETQYF.

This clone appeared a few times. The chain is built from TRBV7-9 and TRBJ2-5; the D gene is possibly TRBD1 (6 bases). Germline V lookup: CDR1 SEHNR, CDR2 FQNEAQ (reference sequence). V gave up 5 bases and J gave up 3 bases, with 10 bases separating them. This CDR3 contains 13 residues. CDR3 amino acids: CASSNRDKETQYF. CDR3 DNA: TGTGCCAGCAGCAACCGGGACAAAGAGACCCAGTACTTC.

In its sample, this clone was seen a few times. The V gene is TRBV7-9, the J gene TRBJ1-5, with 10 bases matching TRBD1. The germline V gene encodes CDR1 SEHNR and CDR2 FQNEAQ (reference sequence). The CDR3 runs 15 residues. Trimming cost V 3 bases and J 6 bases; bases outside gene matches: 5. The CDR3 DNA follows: TGTGCCAGCAGCTTGGGACAGGGGTTTGGTCAGCCCCAGCATTTT. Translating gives CASSLGQGFGQPQHF.

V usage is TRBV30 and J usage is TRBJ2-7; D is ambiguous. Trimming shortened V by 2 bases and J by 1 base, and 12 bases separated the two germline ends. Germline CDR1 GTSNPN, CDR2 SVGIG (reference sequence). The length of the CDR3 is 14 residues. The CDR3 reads CAWSSRVRSYEQYF. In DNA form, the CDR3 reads TGTGCCTGGAGTTCCCGGGTCAGGTCCTACGAGCAGTACTTC.

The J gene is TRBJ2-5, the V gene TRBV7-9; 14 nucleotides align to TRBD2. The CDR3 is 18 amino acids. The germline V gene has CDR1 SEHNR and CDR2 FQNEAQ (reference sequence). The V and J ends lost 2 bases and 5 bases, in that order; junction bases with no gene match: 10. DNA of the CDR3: TGTGCCAGCAGCTTACTGACTAGCGGGAGGGCCCTCGGCGAGACCCAGTACTTC. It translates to CASSLLTSGRALGETQYF.

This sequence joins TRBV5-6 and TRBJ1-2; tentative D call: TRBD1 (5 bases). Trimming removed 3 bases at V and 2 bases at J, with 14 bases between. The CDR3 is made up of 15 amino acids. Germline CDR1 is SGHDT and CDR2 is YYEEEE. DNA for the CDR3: TGTGCCAGCAGCTCCCCCCGATCAGGGAACTATGGCTACACCTTC. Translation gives CASSSPRSGNYGYTF.

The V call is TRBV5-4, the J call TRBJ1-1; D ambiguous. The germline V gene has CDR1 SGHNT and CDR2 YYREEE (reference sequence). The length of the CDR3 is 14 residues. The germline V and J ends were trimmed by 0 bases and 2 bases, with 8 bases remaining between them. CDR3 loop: CASSLAWSNTEAFF. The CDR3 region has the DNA TGTGCCAGCAGCTTGGCCTGGAGCAACACTGAAGCTTTCTTT.

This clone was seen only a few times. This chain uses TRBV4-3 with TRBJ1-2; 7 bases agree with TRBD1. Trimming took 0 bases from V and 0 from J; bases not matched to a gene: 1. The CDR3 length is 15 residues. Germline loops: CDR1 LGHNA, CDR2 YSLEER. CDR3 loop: CASSQEGTANYGYTF. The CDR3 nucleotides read TGCGCCAGCAGCCAAGAGGGGACAGCTAACTATGGCTACACCTTC.

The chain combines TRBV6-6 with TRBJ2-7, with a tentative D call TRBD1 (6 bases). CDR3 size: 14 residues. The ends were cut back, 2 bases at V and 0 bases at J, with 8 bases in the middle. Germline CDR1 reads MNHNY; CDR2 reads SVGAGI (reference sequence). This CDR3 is CASSYGQSSYEQYF. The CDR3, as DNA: TGTGCCAGCAGTTACGGACAGAGCTCCTACGAGCAGTACTTC.

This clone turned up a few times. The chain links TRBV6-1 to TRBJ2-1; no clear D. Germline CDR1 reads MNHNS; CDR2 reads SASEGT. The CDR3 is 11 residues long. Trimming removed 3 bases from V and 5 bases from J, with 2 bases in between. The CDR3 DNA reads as TGTGCCAGCAGTGACAACAATGAGCAGTTCTTC. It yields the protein CASSDNNEQFF.